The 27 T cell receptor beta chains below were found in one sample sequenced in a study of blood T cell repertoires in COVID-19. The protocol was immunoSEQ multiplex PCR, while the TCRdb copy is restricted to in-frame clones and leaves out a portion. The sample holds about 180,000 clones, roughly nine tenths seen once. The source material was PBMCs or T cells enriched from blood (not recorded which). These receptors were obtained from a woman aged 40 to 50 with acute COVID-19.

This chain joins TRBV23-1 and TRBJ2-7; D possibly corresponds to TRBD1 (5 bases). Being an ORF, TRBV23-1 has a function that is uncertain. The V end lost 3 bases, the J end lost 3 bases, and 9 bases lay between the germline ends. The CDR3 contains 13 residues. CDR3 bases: TGCGCCAGCAGTCACAACGACAGCTACGAGCAGTACTTC. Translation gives CASSHNDSYEQYF.

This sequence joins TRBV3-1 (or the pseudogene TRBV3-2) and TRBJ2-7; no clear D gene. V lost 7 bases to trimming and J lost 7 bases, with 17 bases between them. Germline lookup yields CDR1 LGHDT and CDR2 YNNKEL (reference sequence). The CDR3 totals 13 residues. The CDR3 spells CASTLPPFGEQYF. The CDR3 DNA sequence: TGTGCCAGCACCCTACCCCCCTTCGGGGAGCAGTACTTC.

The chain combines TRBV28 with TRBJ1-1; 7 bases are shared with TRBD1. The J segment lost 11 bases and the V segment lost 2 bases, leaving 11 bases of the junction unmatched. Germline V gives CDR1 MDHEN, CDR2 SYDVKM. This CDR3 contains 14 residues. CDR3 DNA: TGTGCCAGCAGTTTACCCGCGACAGGGCAGGAGGCTTTCTTT. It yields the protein CASSLPATGQEAFF.

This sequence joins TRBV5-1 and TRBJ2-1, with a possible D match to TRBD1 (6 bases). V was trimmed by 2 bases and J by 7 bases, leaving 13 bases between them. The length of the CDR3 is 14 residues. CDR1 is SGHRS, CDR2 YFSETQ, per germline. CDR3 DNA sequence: TGCGCCAGCAGCTTTCGGGACACCGCGAATGAGCAGTTCTTC. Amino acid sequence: CASSFRDTANEQFF.

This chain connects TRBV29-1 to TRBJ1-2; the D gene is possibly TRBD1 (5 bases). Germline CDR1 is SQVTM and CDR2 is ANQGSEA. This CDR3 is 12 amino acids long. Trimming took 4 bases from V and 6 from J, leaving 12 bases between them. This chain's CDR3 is CSVAGGRDGYTF. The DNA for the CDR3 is TGCAGCGTTGCCGGGGGGAGAGATGGCTACACCTTC.

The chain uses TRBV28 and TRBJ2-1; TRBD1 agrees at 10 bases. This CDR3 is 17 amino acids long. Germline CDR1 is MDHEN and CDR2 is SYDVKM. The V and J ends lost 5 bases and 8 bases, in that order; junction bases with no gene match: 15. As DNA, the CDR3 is TGTGCCAGCAGTGCCGGGACAGGGGTTAGAAACCGCGATGAGCAGTTCTTC. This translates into CASSAGTGVRNRDEQFF.

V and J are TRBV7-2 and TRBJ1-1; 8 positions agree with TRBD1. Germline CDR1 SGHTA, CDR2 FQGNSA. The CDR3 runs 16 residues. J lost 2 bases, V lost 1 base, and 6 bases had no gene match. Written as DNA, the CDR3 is TGTGCCAGCAGCTTAGACGGACAGGGTCAAAACACTGAAGCTTTCTTT. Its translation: CASSLDGQGQNTEAFF.

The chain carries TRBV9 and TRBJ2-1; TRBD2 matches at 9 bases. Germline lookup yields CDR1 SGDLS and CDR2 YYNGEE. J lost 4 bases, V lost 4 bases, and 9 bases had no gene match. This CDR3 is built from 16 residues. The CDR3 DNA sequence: TGTGCCAGCAGCCCTACTAGAGCGGGGGGTTACAATGAGCAGTTCTTC. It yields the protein CASSPTRAGGYNEQFF.

CDR3 sequence (DNA): TGTGCCAGCAGCAAGGCGGACACCCCCTACGAGCAGTACTTC. Encoded protein: CASSKADTPYEQYF. V gene TRBV7-9 combines with J gene TRBJ2-7; the D gene is possibly TRBD1 (5 bases). Trimming removed 5 bases at V and 2 bases at J, with 13 bases between. This CDR3 spans 14 amino acids. Germline V CDR1 and CDR2: SEHNR, FQNEAQ (reference sequence).

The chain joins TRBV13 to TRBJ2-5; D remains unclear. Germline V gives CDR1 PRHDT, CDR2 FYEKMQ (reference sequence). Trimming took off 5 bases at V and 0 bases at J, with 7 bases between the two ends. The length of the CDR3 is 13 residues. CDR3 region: CASSGLYQETQYF. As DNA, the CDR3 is TGTGCCAGCAGCGGCCTGTACCAAGAGACCCAGTACTTC.

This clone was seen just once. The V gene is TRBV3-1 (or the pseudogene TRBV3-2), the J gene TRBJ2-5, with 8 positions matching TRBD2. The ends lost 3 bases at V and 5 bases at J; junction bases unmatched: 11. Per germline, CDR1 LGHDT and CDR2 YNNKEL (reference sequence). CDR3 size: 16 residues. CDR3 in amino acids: CASSQAGGPEEETQYF. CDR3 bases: TGTGCCAGCAGCCAGGCGGGGGGCCCCGAGGAGGAGACCCAGTACTTC.

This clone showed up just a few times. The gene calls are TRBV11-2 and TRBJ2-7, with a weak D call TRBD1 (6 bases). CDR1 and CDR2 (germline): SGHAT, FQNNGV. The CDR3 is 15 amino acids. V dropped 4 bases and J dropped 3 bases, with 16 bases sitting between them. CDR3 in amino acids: CASSSTGTPLYEQYF. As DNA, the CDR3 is TGTGCCAGCAGCTCGACCGGGACACCTCTCTACGAGCAGTACTTC.

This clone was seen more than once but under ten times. CDR3 sequence reads: CASSQATAQGNQPQHF. The CDR3 coding sequence is TGTGCCAGCAGTCAAGCTACGGCACAGGGCAATCAGCCCCAGCATTTT. The rearrangement joins TRBV6-2 or TRBV6-3 to TRBJ1-5, with D possibly matching TRBD1 (5 bases). Per the germline V gene, CDR1 is MNHEY and CDR2 is SVGEGT. This CDR3 contains 16 residues. Between the trimmed V and J ends, which lost 5 bases and 2 bases, there was a span of 16 bases.

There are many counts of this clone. CDR3 in amino acids: CASSLADSPYEQYF. CDR3 bases: TGCGCCAGCAGCTTGGCCGACAGCCCCTACGAGCAGTACTTC. The rearrangement uses TRBV5-1 and TRBJ2-7, with a tentative D call TRBD1 (5 bases). The germline CDR1 and CDR2 sequences are SGHRS and YFSETQ. V lost 0 bases, J lost 2 bases, and 9 bases lay in between. The CDR3 extends over 14 amino acids.

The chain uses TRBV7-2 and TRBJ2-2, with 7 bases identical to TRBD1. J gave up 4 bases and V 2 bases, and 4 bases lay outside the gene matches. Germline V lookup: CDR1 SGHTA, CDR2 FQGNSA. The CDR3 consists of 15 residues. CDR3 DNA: TGTGCCAGCAGCTTAACGGGGACAGTCACCGGGGAGCTGTTTTTT. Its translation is CASSLTGTVTGELFF. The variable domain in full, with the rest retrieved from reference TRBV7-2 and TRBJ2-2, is GAGVSQSPSNKVTEKGKDVELRCDPISGHTALYWYRQSLGQGLEFLIYFQGNSAPDKSGLPSDRFSAERTGGSVSTLTIQRTQQEDSAVYLCASSLTGTVTGELFFGEGSRLTVL.

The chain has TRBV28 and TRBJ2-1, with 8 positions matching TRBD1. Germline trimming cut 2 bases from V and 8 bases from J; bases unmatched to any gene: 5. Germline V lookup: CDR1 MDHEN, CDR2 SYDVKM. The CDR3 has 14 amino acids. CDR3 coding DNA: TGTGCCAGCAGTTTACAGGGGGCGAGGGATGAGCAGTTCTTC. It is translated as CASSLQGARDEQFF.

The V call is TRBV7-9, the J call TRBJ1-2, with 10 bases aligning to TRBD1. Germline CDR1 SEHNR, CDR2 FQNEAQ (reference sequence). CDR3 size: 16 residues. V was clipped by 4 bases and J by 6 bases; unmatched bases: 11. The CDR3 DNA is TGTGCCAGCAGCTCAACTCCTACCGGGACAGGGGATGGCTACACCTTC. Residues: CASSSTPTGTGDGYTF.

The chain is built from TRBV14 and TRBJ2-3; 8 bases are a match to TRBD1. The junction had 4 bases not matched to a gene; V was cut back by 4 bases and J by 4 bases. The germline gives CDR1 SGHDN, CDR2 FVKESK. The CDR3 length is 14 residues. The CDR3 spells CASSPRTGPDTQYF. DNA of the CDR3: TGTGCCAGCAGCCCCCGGACAGGGCCAGATACGCAGTATTTT.

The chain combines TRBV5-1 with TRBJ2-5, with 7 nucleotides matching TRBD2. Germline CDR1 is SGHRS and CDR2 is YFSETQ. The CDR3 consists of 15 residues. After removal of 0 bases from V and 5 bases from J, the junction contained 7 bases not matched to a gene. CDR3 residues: CASSLDWGGRETQYF. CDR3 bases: TGCGCCAGCAGCTTGGATTGGGGGGGTCGGGAGACCCAGTACTTC.

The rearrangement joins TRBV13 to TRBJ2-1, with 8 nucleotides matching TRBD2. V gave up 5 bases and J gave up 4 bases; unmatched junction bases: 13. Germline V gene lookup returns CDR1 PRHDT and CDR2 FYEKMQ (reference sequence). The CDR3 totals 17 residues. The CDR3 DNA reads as TGTGCCAGCAGCCGGGCGAGCGGGAGCCTTTATTACAATGAGCAGTTCTTC. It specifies CASSRASGSLYYNEQFF. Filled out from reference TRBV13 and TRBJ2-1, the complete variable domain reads AAGVIQSPRHLIKEKRETATLKCYPIPRHDTVYWYQQGPGQDPQFLISFYEKMQSDKGSIPDRFSAQQFSDYHSELNMSSLELGDSALYFCASSRASGSLYYNEQFFGPGTRLTVL.

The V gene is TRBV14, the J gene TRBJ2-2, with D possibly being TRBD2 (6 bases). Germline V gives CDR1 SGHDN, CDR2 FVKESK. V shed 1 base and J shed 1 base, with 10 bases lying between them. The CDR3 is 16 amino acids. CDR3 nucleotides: TGTGCCAGCAGCCAAGTGGGCGGGGTGAACACCGGGGAGCTGTTTTTT. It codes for CASSQVGGVNTGELFF.

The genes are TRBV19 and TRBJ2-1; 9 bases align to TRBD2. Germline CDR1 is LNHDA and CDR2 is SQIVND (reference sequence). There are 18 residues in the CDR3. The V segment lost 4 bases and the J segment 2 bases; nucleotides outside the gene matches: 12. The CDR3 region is CASSTQGWRGGTYNEQFF. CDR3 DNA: TGTGCCAGTAGTACCCAAGGCTGGCGGGGGGGGACCTACAATGAGCAGTTCTTC.

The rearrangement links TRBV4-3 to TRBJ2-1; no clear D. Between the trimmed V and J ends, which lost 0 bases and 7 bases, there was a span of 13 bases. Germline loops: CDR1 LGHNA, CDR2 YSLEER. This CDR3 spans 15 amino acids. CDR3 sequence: CASSQEPLLRNEQFF. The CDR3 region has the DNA TGCGCCAGCAGCCAAGAGCCCCTACTGCGGAATGAGCAGTTCTTC.

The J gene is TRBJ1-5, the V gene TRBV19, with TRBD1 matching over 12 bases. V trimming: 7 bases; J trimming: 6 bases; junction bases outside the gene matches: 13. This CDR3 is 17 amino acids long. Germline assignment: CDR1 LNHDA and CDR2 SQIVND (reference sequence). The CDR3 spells CASTSGTGGGLGQPQHF. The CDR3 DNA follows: TGTGCCAGTACCTCCGGGACAGGGGGCGGATTAGGTCAGCCCCAGCATTTT. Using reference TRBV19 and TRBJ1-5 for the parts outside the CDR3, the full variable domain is DGGITQSPKYLFRKEGQNVTLSCEQNLNHDAMYWYRQDPGQGLRLIYYSQIVNDFQKGDIAEGYSVSREKKESFPLTVTSAQKNPTAFYLCASTSGTGGGLGQPQHFGDGTRLSIL.

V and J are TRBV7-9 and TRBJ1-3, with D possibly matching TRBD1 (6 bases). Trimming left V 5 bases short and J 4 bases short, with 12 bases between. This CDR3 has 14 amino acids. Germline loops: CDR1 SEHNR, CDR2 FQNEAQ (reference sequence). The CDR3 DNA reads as TGTGCCAGCAGCCACACAGGGTTCGGAAACACCATATATTTT. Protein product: CASSHTGFGNTIYF.

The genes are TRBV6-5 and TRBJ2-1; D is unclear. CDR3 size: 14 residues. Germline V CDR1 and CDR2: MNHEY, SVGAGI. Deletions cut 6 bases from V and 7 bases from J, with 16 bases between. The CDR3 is CASRVGRLTNEQFF. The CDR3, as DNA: TGTGCCAGCAGGGTAGGCCGACTCACAAATGAGCAGTTCTTC.

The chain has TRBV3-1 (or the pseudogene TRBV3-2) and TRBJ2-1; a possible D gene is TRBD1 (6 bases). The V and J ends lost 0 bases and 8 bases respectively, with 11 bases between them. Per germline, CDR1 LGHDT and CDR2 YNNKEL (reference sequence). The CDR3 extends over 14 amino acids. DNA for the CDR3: TGTGCCAGCAGCCAAGATCCAGGGGTGGATGAGCAGTTCTTC. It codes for CASSQDPGVDEQFF.